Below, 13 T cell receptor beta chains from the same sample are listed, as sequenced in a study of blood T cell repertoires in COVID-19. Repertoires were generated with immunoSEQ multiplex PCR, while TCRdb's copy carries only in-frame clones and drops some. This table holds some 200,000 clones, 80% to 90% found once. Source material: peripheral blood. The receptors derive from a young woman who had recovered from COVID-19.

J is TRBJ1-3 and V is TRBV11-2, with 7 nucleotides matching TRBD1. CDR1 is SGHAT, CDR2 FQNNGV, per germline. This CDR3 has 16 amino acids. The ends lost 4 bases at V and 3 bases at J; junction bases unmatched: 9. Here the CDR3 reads CASSSDRELYGNTIYF. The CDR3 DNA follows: TGTGCCAGCAGCTCCGACAGGGAATTATATGGAAACACCATATATTTT.

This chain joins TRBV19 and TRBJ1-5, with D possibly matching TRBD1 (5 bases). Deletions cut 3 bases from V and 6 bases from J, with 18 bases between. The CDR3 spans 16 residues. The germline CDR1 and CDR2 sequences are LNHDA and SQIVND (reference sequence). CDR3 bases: TGTGCCAGTAGTATCTTAGGACGGGGCGGGGGTCAGCCCCAGCATTTT. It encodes CASSILGRGGGQPQHF.

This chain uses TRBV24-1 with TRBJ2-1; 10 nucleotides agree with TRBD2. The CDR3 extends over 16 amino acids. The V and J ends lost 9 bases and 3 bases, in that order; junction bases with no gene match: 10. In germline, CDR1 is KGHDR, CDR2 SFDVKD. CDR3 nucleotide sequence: TGTGCCACCGCGCCGCCGGGGACTAGCGTCTACAATGAGCAGTTCTTC. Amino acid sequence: CATAPPGTSVYNEQFF.

CDR3 bases: TGTGCCAGTAGTATCCCTGGCGGGAGGGGGAACAATGAGCAGTTCTTC. It is translated as CASSIPGGRGNNEQFF. J is TRBJ2-1 and V is TRBV19; TRBD2 aligns across 9 bases. With 3 bases clipped from V and 5 bases from J, the junction kept 8 bases outside the gene matches. This CDR3 region has 16 residues. Germline V gene sequence: CDR1 LNHDA, CDR2 SQIVND (reference sequence).

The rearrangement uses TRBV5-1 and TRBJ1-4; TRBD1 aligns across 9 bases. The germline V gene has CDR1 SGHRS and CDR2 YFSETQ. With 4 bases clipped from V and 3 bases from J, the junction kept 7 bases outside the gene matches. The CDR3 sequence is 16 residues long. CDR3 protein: CASSTRQGGPNEKLFF. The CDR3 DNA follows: TGCGCCAGCAGCACAAGACAGGGGGGGCCTAATGAAAAACTGTTTTTT.

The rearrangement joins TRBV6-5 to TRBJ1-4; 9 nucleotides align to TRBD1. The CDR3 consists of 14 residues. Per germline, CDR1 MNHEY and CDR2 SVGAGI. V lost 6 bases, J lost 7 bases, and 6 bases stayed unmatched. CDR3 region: CASSPEDRGEKLFF. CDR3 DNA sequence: TGTGCCAGCAGCCCAGAGGACAGGGGTGAAAAACTGTTTTTT.

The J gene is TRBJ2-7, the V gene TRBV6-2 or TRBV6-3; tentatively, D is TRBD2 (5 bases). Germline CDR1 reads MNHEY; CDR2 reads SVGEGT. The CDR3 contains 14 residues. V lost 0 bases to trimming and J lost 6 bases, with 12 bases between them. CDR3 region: CASSYSMGSSEQYV. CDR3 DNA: TGTGCCAGCAGTTACTCCATGGGGAGCTCCGAGCAGTACGTC.

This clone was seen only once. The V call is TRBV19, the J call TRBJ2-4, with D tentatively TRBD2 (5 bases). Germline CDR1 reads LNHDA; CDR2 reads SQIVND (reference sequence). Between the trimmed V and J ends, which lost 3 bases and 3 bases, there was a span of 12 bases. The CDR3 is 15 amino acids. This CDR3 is CASSIAGGFKNIQYF. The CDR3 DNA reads TGTGCCAGTAGTATCGCAGGAGGCTTCAAAAACATTCAGTACTTC.

CDR3 region: CASSITSGGLTDTQYF. The CDR3 nucleotides read TGTGCCAGCAGCATAACTAGCGGGGGGCTCACAGATACGCAGTATTTT. The chain carries TRBV9 and TRBJ2-3; 12 bases map to TRBD2. With 4 bases clipped from V and 2 bases from J, the junction kept 5 bases outside the gene matches. Germline CDR1 is SGDLS and CDR2 is YYNGEE. The CDR3 consists of 16 residues.

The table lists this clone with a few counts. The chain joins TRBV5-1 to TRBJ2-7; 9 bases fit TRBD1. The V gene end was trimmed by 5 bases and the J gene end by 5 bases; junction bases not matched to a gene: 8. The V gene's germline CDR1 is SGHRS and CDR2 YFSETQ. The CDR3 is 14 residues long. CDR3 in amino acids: CASRLGQGGDEQYF. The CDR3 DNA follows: TGCGCCAGCAGACTGGGACAGGGAGGTGACGAGCAGTACTTC.

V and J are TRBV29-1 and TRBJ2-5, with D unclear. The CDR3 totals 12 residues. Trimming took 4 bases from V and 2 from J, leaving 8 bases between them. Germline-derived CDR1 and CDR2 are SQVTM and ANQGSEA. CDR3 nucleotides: TGCAGCGTTGGCGGAAAACAAGAGACCCAGTACTTC. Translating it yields CSVGGKQETQYF. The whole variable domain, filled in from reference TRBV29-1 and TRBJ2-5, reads SAVISQKPSRDICQRGTSLTIQCQVDSQVTMMFWYRQQPGQSLTLIATANQGSEATYESGFVIDKFPISRPNLTFSTLTVSNMSPEDSSIYLCSVGGKQETQYFGPGTRLLVL.

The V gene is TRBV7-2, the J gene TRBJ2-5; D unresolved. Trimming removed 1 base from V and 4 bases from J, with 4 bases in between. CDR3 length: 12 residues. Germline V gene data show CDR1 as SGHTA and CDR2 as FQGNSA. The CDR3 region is CASSLDLETQYF. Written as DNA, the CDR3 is TGTGCCAGCAGCTTAGATCTAGAGACCCAGTACTTC. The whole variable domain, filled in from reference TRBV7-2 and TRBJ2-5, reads GAGVSQSPSNKVTEKGKDVELRCDPISGHTALYWYRQSLGQGLEFLIYFQGNSAPDKSGLPSDRFSAERTGGSVSTLTIQRTQQEDSAVYLCASSLDLETQYFGPGTRLLVL.

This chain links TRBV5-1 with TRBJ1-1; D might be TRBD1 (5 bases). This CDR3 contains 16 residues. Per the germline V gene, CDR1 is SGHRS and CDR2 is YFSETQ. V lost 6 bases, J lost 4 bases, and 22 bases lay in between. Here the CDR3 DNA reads TGCGCCAGCACGGAATTCAAGCGGGGCGGGCGCACTGAAGCTTTCTTT. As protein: CASTEFKRGGRTEAFF.